This T cell receptor beta chain was found in a study of control samples from healthy donors and cancer patients (TCRdb year 2020). The germline V gene (reference sequence) specifies LNHDA as CDR1 and SQIVND as CDR2. Including the terminal cysteine and phenylalanine, the CDR3 comprises 13 residues. Only the CDR3 DNA stays, 39 bases, in frame from base 1. V and J lose 2 bases and 3 bases, and a span of 8 bases separates them. This clone is deemed medium-sized (0.01 to 0.1%). The target of this receptor is not known. Qualities for individual bases were not recorded, and no much larger clone is one base off. Library preparation used the immunoSEQ multiplex PCR assay. Held by TCRdb, this immuneACCESS table contains in-frame sequences only and omits some clones. Under half of the omission traces to an unresolved V gene where checked; the cause of the rest is unknown. The table for this sample lists under 200,000 clones; 90% to 95% of them were counted only once. Together, the top ten hold more than 1.3% of the sample.

Sequenced: blood. The origin of this receptor is a woman aged 30 to 39 in good health. The sequence links TRBV19 to TRBJ2-7, with the D gene not clear enough to name. DNA sequence: TGTGCCAGTAGTATATTCATATACTACGAGCAGTACTTC. Its translation reads: CASSIFIYYEQYF. Joined to the reference TRBV19 and TRBJ2-7 proteins, this CDR3 gives the full variable domain: DGGITQSPKYLFRKEGQNVTLSCEQNLNHDAMYWYRQDPGQGLRLIYYSQIVNDFQKGDIAEGYSVSREKKESFPLTVTSAQKNPTAFYLCASSIFIYYEQYFGPGTRLTVT.